This T cell receptor (beta chain) was identified in a study of early T cells in non-severe SARS-CoV-2 infection. About the study: The authors sequenced bulk RNA from unsorted whole blood, leaving chains unpaired.

This clonotype has ten or more counts. Unique molecular identifier tags were affixed to discrete cDNA molecules. TCRdb called the 5' RACE reads again in MiXCR, with one record for every CDR3 protein. The data contain 40,000 to 60,000 distinct CDR3 sequences, roughly 6.1% of them seen just once; the ten biggest clones take up 5.5% to 8%. This CDR3 region has 17 residues. Germline V gene lookup returns CDR1 LNHDA and CDR2 SQIVND (reference sequence). J was trimmed by 7 bases and V by 4 bases; bases with no gene match: 8. J is TRBJ2-1 and V is TRBV19; TRBD2 agrees at 15 bases. The sample here was whole blood, taken at baseline. The clonotype originates from an adult who was a healthcare worker with PCR-confirmed SARS-CoV-2 infection or an uninfected control (not recorded which). CDR3 DNA sequence: TGTGCCAGTAGTAGACCCGGGACTAGCGGGAGGATAAATGAGCAGTTCTTC. It translates to CASSRPGTSGRINEQFF.